The TCR beta chain under discussion was sequenced for a study of blood T cell repertoires in COVID-19. Across the whole study: Researchers got acute and convalescent COVID-19 samples from the United States, Italy and Spain. Nucleic acid was either cDNA or gDNA, and it came from T cells, B-cell-depleted T cells, or PBMCs.

In the source study's methods: Researchers report that nucleated cell counts were estimated from reference gene primer amplification. TCRdb's copy holds only in-frame clones and misses some; the assay was immunoSEQ multiplex PCR. V and J calls plus clone size are reproduced from that table; the DNA served to infer D and trimming. The table shows fewer than 150,000 clones, with 70% to 85% occurring only once. Germline loops: CDR1 SGHRS, CDR2 YFSETQ. The length of the CDR3 is 14 residues. The V end was cut by 4 bases, the J end by 0 bases, with 9 bases between. This chain joins TRBV5-1 and TRBJ2-3; the D gene is possibly TRBD2 (7 bases). The sequence came from a woman aged 80 or over in a cohort sampled during active or convalescent COVID-19. The sequenced material came from peripheral blood. CDR3 nucleotides: TGCGCCAGCAGCCGGGGGGCCAGCACAGATACGCAGTATTTT. It encodes CASSRGASTDTQYF.